The rows below give T cell receptor beta chains drawn from one sample of a study of blood T cell repertoires in COVID-19. The data were produced by immunoSEQ multiplex PCR, yet TCRdb's version contains in-frame clones alone and is incomplete. The sample holds about 120,000 clones, more than 75% seen once. Sequencing input: peripheral blood. All receptors derive from a woman in her 70s with acute or convalescent COVID-19. The CDR3 runs from the conserved cysteine through the conserved F or W. The order of the fields is V gene, clone size, D gene, J gene, CDR3 DNA, CDR3 protein. The D gene is left open where the match is weak. Size is stated for part of the rows, as once, few or many counts, or as a class when the clone is expanded.

v_gene: TRBV7-9; abundance: NA; d_gene: NA; j_gene: TRBJ2-2; CDR3nt: TGTGCCAGCACCCCCTACACCGGGGAGCTGTTTTTT; CDR3aa: CASTPYTGELFF
v_gene: TRBV3-1/TRBV3-2; abundance: NA; d_gene: NA; j_gene: TRBJ2-1; CDR3nt: TGTGCCAGCAGCCCGCGGCGGGGAGTCTACAATGAGCAGTTCTTC; CDR3aa: CASSPRRGVYNEQFF
v_gene: TRBV4-1; abundance: NA; d_gene: NA; j_gene: TRBJ2-4; CDR3nt: TGCGCCAGCAGCCAAGATCAGGCCGTAGTAGCCAAAAACATTCAGTACTTC; CDR3aa: CASSQDQAVVAKNIQYF
v_gene: TRBV4-1; abundance: few; d_gene: NA; j_gene: TRBJ1-1; CDR3nt: TGCGCCAGCAGCCAAGAGGGGGGGCATTATACTGAAGCTTTCTTT; CDR3aa: CASSQEGGHYTEAFF
v_gene: TRBV7-2; abundance: NA; d_gene: NA; j_gene: TRBJ1-1; CDR3nt: TGTGCCAGCAGCTTACTTAGGGGGAACACTGAAGCTTTCTTT; CDR3aa: CASSLLRGNTEAFF
v_gene: TRBV19; abundance: few; d_gene: NA; j_gene: TRBJ1-2; CDR3nt: TGTGCCAGTAGTATAGATTCACTGTACTATGGCTACACCTTC; CDR3aa: CASSIDSLYYGYTF
v_gene: TRBV6-5; abundance: NA; d_gene: NA; j_gene: TRBJ1-6; CDR3nt: TGTGCCAGCAGCCCCAGACACTATAATTCACCCCTCCACTTT; CDR3aa: CASSPRHYNSPLHF
v_gene: TRBV30; abundance: NA; d_gene: TRBD1; j_gene: TRBJ2-7; CDR3nt: TGTGCCTGGAGTGGGGGGACAGGGTGGGCCCGCTACGAGCAGTACTTC; CDR3aa: CAWSGGTGWARYEQYF
v_gene: TRBV7-6; abundance: NA; d_gene: TRBD2; j_gene: TRBJ2-7; CDR3nt: TGTGCCAGCAGCTCGCCTTGGCGGGGGGTCGACTCCTACGAGCAGTACTTC; CDR3aa: CASSSPWRGVDSYEQYF
v_gene: TRBV13; abundance: NA; d_gene: NA; j_gene: TRBJ2-7; CDR3nt: TGTGCCAGCAGCTCAAGCGGGACATACTACTACGAGCAGTACTTC; CDR3aa: CASSSSGTYYYEQYF
v_gene: TRBV24-1; abundance: NA; d_gene: NA; j_gene: TRBJ2-1; CDR3nt: TGTGCCACGAGCCGGGACACAGGTATGCAGTTCTTC; CDR3aa: CATSRDTGMQFF
v_gene: TRBV7-8; abundance: NA; d_gene: TRBD2; j_gene: TRBJ2-3; CDR3nt: TGTGCCAGCAGACTCCCCAAGCGGGGGCGCACAGATACGCAGTATTTT; CDR3aa: CASRLPKRGRTDTQYF
v_gene: TRBV9; abundance: NA; d_gene: NA; j_gene: TRBJ1-2; CDR3nt: TGTGCCAGCAGCGCGGGGATAGTGGGCTATGGCTACACCTTC; CDR3aa: CASSAGIVGYGYTF
v_gene: TRBV2; abundance: NA; d_gene: NA; j_gene: TRBJ2-5; CDR3nt: TGTGCCAGCACGAAAACAGGGTTTAAAGAGACCCAGTACTTC; CDR3aa: CASTKTGFKETQYF
v_gene: TRBV5-1; abundance: once; d_gene: NA; j_gene: TRBJ1-5; CDR3nt: TGCGCCAGCAGCTACAGTAGCAATCAGCCCCAGCATTTT; CDR3aa: CASSYSSNQPQHF
v_gene: TRBV28; abundance: NA; d_gene: NA; j_gene: TRBJ1-5; CDR3nt: TGTGCCAGCAGTTTCCAGGGTAAACAGCCCCAGCATTTT; CDR3aa: CASSFQGKQPQHF
v_gene: TRBV19; abundance: once; d_gene: NA; j_gene: TRBJ2-3; CDR3nt: TGTGCCAGTAGTACCCCCGGCGGGCCTAGACCCGATACGCAGTATTTT; CDR3aa: CASSTPGGPRPDTQYF
v_gene: TRBV19; abundance: NA; d_gene: TRBD1; j_gene: TRBJ2-5; CDR3nt: TGTGCCAGTCGGGACAGGGGGCGGGAGACCCAGTACTTC; CDR3aa: CASRDRGRETQYF
v_gene: TRBV5-1; abundance: NA; d_gene: TRBD1; j_gene: TRBJ2-7; CDR3nt: TGCGCCAGCAGATCCGGGACAGGGCAGCACGAGCAGTACTTC; CDR3aa: CASRSGTGQHEQYF
v_gene: TRBV30; abundance: NA; d_gene: NA; j_gene: TRBJ1-6; CDR3nt: TGTGCCCAATCCGGACAGCATAATTCACCCCTCCACTTT; CDR3aa: CAQSGQHNSPLHF
v_gene: TRBV12-3/TRBV12-4; abundance: NA; d_gene: NA; j_gene: TRBJ1-1; CDR3nt: TGTGCCAGCAGTCTTACAGAGAACACTGAAGCTTTCTTT; CDR3aa: CASSLTENTEAFF
v_gene: TRBV13; abundance: NA; d_gene: NA; j_gene: TRBJ2-3; CDR3nt: TGTGCCAGCCACAACTACAGGGAGAAAGATACGCAGTATTTT; CDR3aa: CASHNYREKDTQYF
v_gene: TRBV6-5; abundance: NA; d_gene: TRBD1; j_gene: TRBJ1-1; CDR3nt: TGTGCCAGCAGTCTTTTTAGGGGGCGGGACACTGAAGCTTTCTTT; CDR3aa: CASSLFRGRDTEAFF
v_gene: TRBV29-1; abundance: NA; d_gene: TRBD1; j_gene: TRBJ1-1; CDR3nt: TGCAGCGTTGCATCCACAGGGGGGAACACTGAAGCTTTCTTT; CDR3aa: CSVASTGGNTEAFF
v_gene: TRBV7-3; abundance: NA; d_gene: NA; j_gene: TRBJ1-6; CDR3nt: TGTGCCAGCAGCTTAATCGGGGGACCGAATTCACCCCTCCACTTT; CDR3aa: CASSLIGGPNSPLHF
v_gene: TRBV18; abundance: NA; d_gene: NA; j_gene: TRBJ1-1; CDR3nt: TGTGCCAGCTCACCATCGGAGCAGTCTGAAGCTTTCTTT; CDR3aa: CASSPSEQSEAFF
v_gene: TRBV24-1; abundance: NA; d_gene: NA; j_gene: TRBJ2-7; CDR3nt: TGTGCCACCAGTGATTTACGGGGAAAGCAGTACTTC; CDR3aa: CATSDLRGKQYF
v_gene: TRBV4-1; abundance: NA; d_gene: TRBD2; j_gene: TRBJ2-5; CDR3nt: TGCGCCAGCAGCCAAGATACAGGACTAGCGGGGGGCCAGGAGACCCAGTACTTC; CDR3aa: CASSQDTGLAGGQETQYF
v_gene: TRBV1; abundance: NA; d_gene: NA; j_gene: TRBJ2-2; CDR3nt: TGCACCAGCAGGGCGGGTGGTACCGGGGAGCTGTTTTTT; CDR3aa: CTSRAGGTGELFF
v_gene: TRBV28; abundance: NA; d_gene: TRBD2; j_gene: TRBJ2-5; CDR3nt: TGTGCCAGCGGTTCATCTAGCGGGGGCCAAGAGACCCAGTACTTC; CDR3aa: CASGSSSGGQETQYF
v_gene: TRBV30; abundance: NA; d_gene: NA; j_gene: TRBJ1-3; CDR3nt: TGTGCCTGGAGGTCAGGGGTCAGCGCTGGAAACACCATATATTTT; CDR3aa: CAWRSGVSAGNTIYF
v_gene: TRBV5-1; abundance: NA; d_gene: NA; j_gene: TRBJ1-1; CDR3nt: TGCGCCAGCAGCTTGGGACACCTCGGGGTGAACACTGAAGCTTTCTTT; CDR3aa: CASSLGHLGVNTEAFF
v_gene: TRBV28; abundance: NA; d_gene: NA; j_gene: TRBJ2-5; CDR3nt: TGTGCCAGCAGTTTTCGGGGGAGGCAAGAGACCCAGTACTTC; CDR3aa: CASSFRGRQETQYF
v_gene: TRBV14; abundance: NA; d_gene: TRBD1; j_gene: TRBJ2-3; CDR3nt: TGTGCCAGCAGCCAAACCCCGGGACAGGGCTTCACAGATACGCAGTATTTT; CDR3aa: CASSQTPGQGFTDTQYF
v_gene: TRBV5-1; abundance: NA; d_gene: TRBD1; j_gene: TRBJ1-1; CDR3nt: TGCGCCAGCCGGAGGGACAGTAACCTGAACACTGAAGCTTTCTTT; CDR3aa: CASRRDSNLNTEAFF
v_gene: TRBV29-1; abundance: NA; d_gene: NA; j_gene: TRBJ1-2; CDR3nt: TGCAGCGTTGCTCAGGCAGGGTCGGGTGGCTACACCTTC; CDR3aa: CSVAQAGSGGYTF
v_gene: TRBV2; abundance: NA; d_gene: NA; j_gene: TRBJ2-1; CDR3nt: TGTGCCAGCAGTGGTGCGGGGTCCACCAGGGAGGAGCAGTTCTTC; CDR3aa: CASSGAGSTREEQFF
v_gene: TRBV28; abundance: NA; d_gene: NA; j_gene: TRBJ1-2; CDR3nt: TGTGCCAGCAGTTTGTGGGATGCGGGGAGTGGCTACACCTTC; CDR3aa: CASSLWDAGSGYTF
v_gene: TRBV30; abundance: NA; d_gene: NA; j_gene: TRBJ1-2; CDR3nt: TGTGCCTGGACCGCGGGGCGGACCGGCGTTTACTATGGCTACACCTTC; CDR3aa: CAWTAGRTGVYYGYTF
v_gene: TRBV28; abundance: NA; d_gene: TRBD2; j_gene: TRBJ2-3; CDR3nt: TGTGCCAGCAGTTCCACAGAGCGGGGGCCCACAGATACGCAGTATTTT; CDR3aa: CASSSTERGPTDTQYF
v_gene: TRBV4-2; abundance: NA; d_gene: TRBD2; j_gene: TRBJ2-3; CDR3nt: TGTGCCAGCAGCCAAGATGCCGGGGGGGCTAGCACAGATACGCAGTATTTT; CDR3aa: CASSQDAGGASTDTQYF
v_gene: TRBV5-5; abundance: NA; d_gene: NA; j_gene: TRBJ1-6; CDR3nt: TGTGCCAGCAGCCAGACAGGACTGGGGTCACCCCTCCACTTT; CDR3aa: CASSQTGLGSPLHF